The rows below give T cell receptor beta chains drawn from one sample of a study of blood T cells in healthy people across ages. TCRdb analysed the 5' RACE reads with MiXCR anew, one entry per CDR3 protein. The data hold 1.5 million to 2 million distinct CDR3 sequences, with roughly two fifths observed a single time. Sequencing was performed on blood. These receptor sequences come from a human donor in good health. Each CDR3 is given with its conserved first and last residue. Each record gives: CDR3 DNA, CDR3 protein, J gene, D gene, V gene, clone size. D genes are given only for firm matches. Clone size is shown for a subset of rows, as once, few, many or a class of expanded clone.

DNA: TGTGCCAGCAGTAGCAGTACTAACTATGGCTACACCTTC; CDR3: CASSSSTNYGYTF; J: TRBJ1-2; D: -; V: TRBV12-3/TRBV12-4; size: few
DNA: TGTGCCATCAGTGAAACCCTCTTCGGCTACGGCTACACCTTC; CDR3: CAISETLFGYGYTF; J: TRBJ1-2; D: -; V: TRBV10-3; size: -
DNA: TGTGCCAGCGGGACAGAAAGCAATCAGCCCCAGCATTTT; CDR3: CASGTESNQPQHF; J: TRBJ1-5; D: TRBD1; V: TRBV10-3; size: -
DNA: TGTGCCAGCAGTACGGACTACCGGACGCAAGAGACCCAGTACTTC; CDR3: CASSTDYRTQETQYF; J: TRBJ2-5; D: -; V: TRBV6-2/TRBV6-3; size: -
DNA: TGCAGTGCTAGAAAGGGAGATCAGCCCCAGCATTTT; CDR3: CSARKGDQPQHF; J: TRBJ1-5; D: -; V: TRBV20-1; size: -
DNA: TGTGCCAGCAGCTTTTCGCAGACCCAGCACTTC; CDR3: CASSFSQTQHF; J: TRBJ2-5; D: -; V: TRBV5-6; size: -
DNA: TGTGCCAGCAGCCAAGATCTGAGTCGGTTAACTGTAGTATATGGCTGCACCTTC; CDR3: CASSQDLSRLTVVYGCTF; J: TRBJ2-7; D: -; V: TRBV4-2; size: once
DNA: TGCAGTGCTAGAGCCCTAGGGACTGACAGGGTGTATGGCTACACCTTC; CDR3: CSARALGTDRVYGYTF; J: TRBJ1-2; D: TRBD1; V: TRBV20-1; size: -
DNA: TGCGCCAGCAGCCGGGACAGGGGCTTAGGTCGCTCTGAAGCTTTCTTT; CDR3: CASSRDRGLGRSEAFF; J: TRBJ1-1; D: TRBD1; V: TRBV4-3; size: -
DNA: TGTGCCAGCAGCGACCCCGACAATCAGCCCCAGCATTTT; CDR3: CASSDPDNQPQHF; J: TRBJ1-5; D: -; V: TRBV28; size: -
DNA: TGCAGCGTTGACCTCGGCCAGGGGGCCTTCAATGAGCAGTTCTTC; CDR3: CSVDLGQGAFNEQFF; J: TRBJ2-1; D: TRBD1; V: TRBV29-1; size: few
DNA: TGCGCCAGTCGAGATTTCGGACAGCGACTCACCTACGAGCAGTACTTC; CDR3: CASRDFGQRLTYEQYF; J: TRBJ2-7; D: -; V: TRBV5-1; size: few
DNA: TGCGCCAGCAGCCAAGTCCGACAGGGGATCTCCTACAATGAGCAGTACTTC; CDR3: CASSQVRQGISYNEQYF; J: TRBJ2-7; D: TRBD1; V: TRBV4-1; size: -
DNA: TGTGCCAACAAACCTAGGGGGCCCCACACCGGGGAGCTGTTTTTT; CDR3: CANKPRGPHTGELFF; J: TRBJ2-2; D: TRBD1; V: TRBV9; size: -
DNA: TGTGCCAGCAGCTTAGTCTATCTTGTAGCTGAGCAGTACTTC; CDR3: CASSLVYLVAEQYF; J: TRBJ2-5; D: -; V: TRBV7-9; size: -
DNA: TGTGCCAGCAGCCAGCGACTAAACAATGAGCAGTTCTTC; CDR3: CASSQRLNNEQFF; J: TRBJ2-1; D: -; V: TRBV4-2; size: once
DNA: TGTGCCAGCAGCTTGTCGATTATTCCCGGGGAGCTGTTTTTT; CDR3: CASSLSIIPGELFF; J: TRBJ2-2; D: -; V: TRBV5-5; size: -
DNA: TGCAGCGCTGGGGCTAGCGGGGCGGGGGAGACCCAGTACTTC; CDR3: CSAGASGAGETQYF; J: TRBJ2-5; D: TRBD2; V: TRBV29-1; size: few
DNA: TGCGCCAGCAGCCTACGGCCAGACAGGATGAACACTGAAGCTTTCTTT; CDR3: CASSLRPDRMNTEAFF; J: TRBJ1-1; D: -; V: TRBV5-1; size: -
DNA: TGTGCCAGCAGCCCCATCCCAGGGACAGGACACGAGCAGTACTTC; CDR3: CASSPIPGTGHEQYF; J: TRBJ2-7; D: TRBD1; V: TRBV5-8; size: few
DNA: TGTGCCAGCAGCCCCCCGGGGGGAGGATTCAATCAGCCCCAGCATTTT; CDR3: CASSPPGGGFNQPQHF; J: TRBJ1-5; D: -; V: TRBV7-2; size: -
DNA: TGTGCCAGCAGCTTGGATACGCAGCCCCAGCATTTT; CDR3: CASSLDTQPQHF; J: TRBJ1-5; D: -; V: TRBV7-2; size: -
DNA: TGTGCCAGCAGCCAAAGCGTCCAGGGGGGAGACGAGCAGTACTTC; CDR3: CASSQSVQGGDEQYF; J: TRBJ2-7; D: -; V: TRBV7-2; size: few
DNA: TGTGCCAGCAGCACCCCTACCAAAAATAGCAATCAGCCCCAGCATTTT; CDR3: CASSTPTKNSNQPQHF; J: TRBJ1-5; D: -; V: TRBV11-1; size: -
DNA: TGTGCCAGCTCCCCGACTAGCGGGGGAAGCGAGCAGTACTTC; CDR3: CASSPTSGGSEQYF; J: TRBJ2-7; D: TRBD2; V: TRBV18; size: few
DNA: TGCGCCAGCAGCCAAGAGGGGGCCTCGGTGGTAGAGACCCAGTACTTC; CDR3: CASSQEGASVVETQYF; J: TRBJ2-5; D: -; V: TRBV4-3; size: -
DNA: TGTGCCGGCAGCTTAGGACAGCATGGCTACACCTTC; CDR3: CAGSLGQHGYTF; J: TRBJ1-2; D: -; V: TRBV7-9; size: -
DNA: TGCAGTGCTACGGGACTTTATGAGCAGGTCTTC; CDR3: CSATGLYEQVF; J: TRBJ2-1; D: -; V: TRBV20-1; size: -
DNA: TGTGCCAGCGCAGTTAGCGGGGACTCCTACGAGCAGTACTTC; CDR3: CASAVSGDSYEQYF; J: TRBJ2-7; D: TRBD2; V: TRBV9; size: few
DNA: TGTGCCAGCAGCGTAGGAGTGTACGAGCAAACCTACGAGCAGTACTTC; CDR3: CASSVGVYEQTYEQYF; J: TRBJ2-7; D: -; V: TRBV9; size: -
DNA: TGTGCCAGCTCTCGGGCAGGGAGGAACGAGCAGTACTTC; CDR3: CASSRAGRNEQYF; J: TRBJ2-7; D: -; V: TRBV6-1; size: -
DNA: TGTGCCAGCAGCCGGATCCTCGGGGCAAATCTTAGTAAAAACTATGGCTACACCTTC; CDR3: CASSRILGANLSKNYGYTF; J: TRBJ1-2; D: -; V: TRBV6-1; size: -
DNA: TGTGCCATCAGTCCCAACCGCGGGGAAAGCACAGATACGCAGTATTTT; CDR3: CAISPNRGESTDTQYF; J: TRBJ2-3; D: -; V: TRBV10-3; size: -
DNA: TGTGCCAGCAGCTTCATAAGCGATACGCAGTATTTT; CDR3: CASSFISDTQYF; J: TRBJ2-3; D: -; V: TRBV5-6; size: -
DNA: TGTGCCAGCAGCCGGGGACCGGAGCGGGGCTACACCTTC; CDR3: CASSRGPERGYTF; J: TRBJ1-2; D: -; V: TRBV7-2; size: once
DNA: TGTGCCAGCAGTCCGACTGGGACGACTGGCGATACGCAGTATTTT; CDR3: CASSPTGTTGDTQYF; J: TRBJ2-3; D: -; V: TRBV12-3/TRBV12-4; size: few
DNA: TGTGCCAGCAGTTCCCTCCGGGACAACCAAGAGACCCAGTACTTC; CDR3: CASSSLRDNQETQYF; J: TRBJ2-5; D: -; V: TRBV28; size: -
DNA: TGTGCCAGCAGCTTAAATTGGCGGGGTGAGCAGTTCTTC; CDR3: CASSLNWRGEQFF; J: TRBJ2-1; D: -; V: TRBV7-3; size: few
DNA: TGCGCCAGCGGCGAACCGGGACAGGGCTACGGCTACACCTTC; CDR3: CASGEPGQGYGYTF; J: TRBJ1-2; D: TRBD1; V: TRBV5-1; size: few
DNA: TGTGCCGGAGAGGGAGTGTTTGGCACGCAGTATTTT; CDR3: CAGEGVFGTQYF; J: TRBJ2-3; D: -; V: TRBV7-9; size: few
DNA: TGTGCCGCCAGCAGAGTCAGGGCAACCACATATGGATTCGACAATGAGCAGTTCTTC; CDR3: CAASRVRATTYGFDNEQFF; J: TRBJ2-1; D: -; V: TRBV15; size: -
DNA: TGTGCCACCAGCAGAGTAGTAGACGTGGAGACTGAAGCTTTCTTT; CDR3: CATSRVVDVETEAFF; J: TRBJ1-1; D: -; V: TRBV15; size: few
DNA: TGTGCCAGCAGCTTACGGCAATCCTTAACCTACAATGAGCAGTTCTTC; CDR3: CASSLRQSLTYNEQFF; J: TRBJ2-1; D: -; V: TRBV7-3; size: -
DNA: TGTGCCAGCAGCGTAGGGACTAGCCTAGAGCAGTTCTTC; CDR3: CASSVGTSLEQFF; J: TRBJ2-1; D: TRBD2; V: TRBV9; size: -
DNA: TGCAGTGCAACGCTGGACCGGTACAATGAGCAGTTCTTC; CDR3: CSATLDRYNEQFF; J: TRBJ2-1; D: -; V: TRBV20-1; size: -
DNA: TGTGCCACCAGTGACCCGACCGGGACAGGGAGCCGAGGTGAGCAGTTCTTC; CDR3: CATSDPTGTGSRGEQFF; J: TRBJ2-1; D: TRBD1; V: TRBV24-1; size: few
DNA: TGCAGTGCTGGTACAGGGGAGGTTATCGTCGACTATGGCTACACCTTC; CDR3: CSAGTGEVIVDYGYTF; J: TRBJ1-2; D: TRBD1; V: TRBV20-1; size: few
DNA: TGTGCCAGCAGCAATCCGGGACAGGGGCGCGACGAGCAGTACTTC; CDR3: CASSNPGQGRDEQYF; J: TRBJ2-7; D: -; V: TRBV21-1; size: few
DNA: TGTGCCAGCAGTCCTACCAGGGGGATCAACTATGGCTACACCTTC; CDR3: CASSPTRGINYGYTF; J: TRBJ1-2; D: TRBD1; V: TRBV12-3/TRBV12-4; size: -
DNA: TGTGCCAGCAGTCGCGGACAGGGCGGCACCTTC; CDR3: CASSRGQGGTF; J: TRBJ1-2; D: TRBD1; V: TRBV6-6; size: few
DNA: TGCGCCAGCAGCCAAGGAGGGACTGGGGGCAGGAACACTGAAGCTTTCTTT; CDR3: CASSQGGTGGRNTEAFF; J: TRBJ1-1; D: -; V: TRBV4-1; size: -
DNA: TGCAGCGTTGTAGCGGCCGAGCAGTACTTC; CDR3: CSVVAAEQYF; J: TRBJ2-7; D: -; V: TRBV29-1; size: few